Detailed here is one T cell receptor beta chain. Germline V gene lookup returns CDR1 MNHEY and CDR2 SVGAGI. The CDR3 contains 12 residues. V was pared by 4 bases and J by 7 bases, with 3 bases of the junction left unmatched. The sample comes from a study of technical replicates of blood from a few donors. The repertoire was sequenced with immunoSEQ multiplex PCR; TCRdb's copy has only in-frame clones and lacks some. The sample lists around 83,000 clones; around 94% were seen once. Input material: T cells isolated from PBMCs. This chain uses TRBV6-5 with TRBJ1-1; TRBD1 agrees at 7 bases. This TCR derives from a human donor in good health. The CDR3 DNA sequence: TGTGCCAGCAGTTTGACAGGGCTTGAAGCTTTCTTT. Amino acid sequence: CASSLTGLEAFF.